This T cell receptor beta chain was captured by sequencing in a study of cytomegalovirus exposure and HLA in healthy donors. Study details: Falling in the Caucasian-associated ancestry cluster were 65% to 90% of some 400 genotyped donors.

CDR1 is SGHVS, CDR2 FQNEAQ, per germline. CDR3 size: 14 residues. Trimming left V 5 bases short and J 2 bases short, with 10 bases between. To note about this clone: Its antigen remains unknown.

PCR used 60 Vbeta primers and 13 Jbeta primers. The authors' processing: Later, about 80 million unique TCR beta chains were counted in an analysis, and some 11 million of them were shared. Measured with immunoSEQ multiplex PCR; TCRdb has only the in-frame clones, and not every one. V and J calls plus clone size are reproduced from that table; the DNA served to infer D and trimming. The sample shows approximately 51,000 clones, roughly four fifths of them seen only once. Findings of the study overall: In an earlier analysis, productive rearrangement rates for most beta V segments clustered near 87% or 30%. Confirmation was obtained in vitro that a few CMV-associated chains are specific for CMV antigens.

The chain recombines TRBV7-8 with TRBJ2-1; no definite D call. This clonotype was obtained from a boy between 10 and 17 years old in good health and CMV-seropositive. The specimen was PBMCs. Here the CDR3 DNA reads TGTGCCAGCAGCATCGGCACTACCTACAATGAGCAGTTCTTC. It specifies CASSIGTTYNEQFF. Together with reference TRBV7-8 and TRBJ2-1, the CDR3 gives the full variable domain: GAGVSQSPRYKVAKRGQDVALRCDPISGHVSLFWYQQALGQGPEFLTYFQNEAQLDKSGLPSDRFFAERPEGSVSTLKIQRTQQEDSAVYLCASSIGTTYNEQFFGPGTRLTVL.